The 8 T cell receptor beta chains in this list originate from one sample, sequenced in a study of cytomegalovirus exposure and HLA in healthy donors. Clones were sequenced by immunoSEQ multiplex PCR, and TCRdb holds only the in-frame ones, with some missing. Of more than 250,000 clones in the sample, 75% to 90% are singletons; the top ten hold 0.65% to 0.85%. Sequencing used PBMCs. The receptors shown here come from a woman between 18 and 29 years old in good health and CMV-seronegative.

The CDR3 nucleotides are TGTGCCAGCTTGTTCTTCGGCGAGCAGTACTTC. Amino acid sequence: CASLFFGEQYF. J is TRBJ2-7 and V is TRBV6-6; D is ambiguous. This CDR3 region has 11 residues. V gave up 8 bases and J gave up 6 bases, with 11 bases separating them. The germline gives CDR1 MNHNY, CDR2 SVGAGI (reference sequence).

The chain carries TRBV5-1 and TRBJ1-1, with 11 bases fitting TRBD1. J was trimmed by 4 bases and V by 6 bases; bases with no gene match: 8. There are 15 residues in the CDR3. Germline V gives CDR1 SGHRS, CDR2 YFSETQ. The CDR3 here is CASTLFGTGGTEAFF. The CDR3 coding sequence is TGCGCCAGCACCCTTTTTGGGACAGGGGGCACTGAAGCTTTCTTT.

The chain links TRBV7-2 to TRBJ1-5, with 10 bases lining up with TRBD1. Unmatched junction bases numbered 7, after V lost 5 bases and J lost 6 bases. The CDR3 contains 15 residues. Germline V CDR1 and CDR2: SGHTA, FQGNSA. The CDR3 protein is CASSPSTGGGQPQHF. CDR3 in DNA: TGTGCCAGCAGCCCGTCGACAGGGGGCGGTCAGCCCCAGCATTTT.

The J gene is TRBJ2-1, the V gene TRBV4-3; TRBD2 aligns across 10 bases. Germline trimming cut 3 bases from V and 10 bases from J; bases unmatched to any gene: 9. The CDR3 consists of 15 residues. CDR1 is LGHNA and CDR2 is YSLEER in the germline V gene. In DNA form, the CDR3 reads TGCGCCAGCAGCCACACTAGCGGGGACCTTCGGGAGCAGTTCTTC. It is translated as CASSHTSGDLREQFF.

Remarks on this clone: Within the sample, other DNA sequences also encode this same CDR3. This sequence joins TRBV5-1 and TRBJ2-3, with D unresolved. Trimming removed 4 bases at V and 0 bases at J, with 3 bases between. CDR1 is SGHRS, CDR2 YFSETQ, per germline. The CDR3 contains 12 residues. In DNA form, the CDR3 reads TGCGCCAGCAGCACAAGCACAGATACGCAGTATTTT. The encoded protein is CASSTSTDTQYF.

This clone was seen just once. The chain recombines TRBV28 with TRBJ2-2; possible D gene TRBD2, 5 bases. Deletions cut 4 bases from V and 1 base from J, with 10 bases between. The germline gives CDR1 MDHEN, CDR2 SYDVKM. The CDR3 totals 15 residues. The DNA of the CDR3 is TGTGCCAGCAGTTCTGGACTCGAGAACACCGGGGAGCTGTTTTTT. This codes for CASSSGLENTGELFF. The full variable domain, completed using reference TRBV28 and TRBJ2-2, is DVKVTQSSRYLVKRTGEKVFLECVQDMDHENMFWYRQDPGLGLRLIYFSYDVKMKEKGDIPEGYSVSREKKERFSLILESASTNQTSMYLCASSSGLENTGELFFGEGSRLTVL.

The rearrangement uses TRBV11-3 and TRBJ2-7; possible D gene TRBD1, 6 bases. Germline CDR1 SGHNT, CDR2 YENEEA. This CDR3 is built from 13 residues. Trimming pared 5 bases from V and 2 bases from J, leaving 10 bases between. The CDR3 nucleotides read TGTGCCAGCAGCCTGCAGGGGACCTACGAGCAGTACTTC. This sequence encodes CASSLQGTYEQYF.

The rearrangement joins TRBV4-2 to TRBJ2-3; 10 bases align to TRBD2. Losses at the gene ends were 4 bases for V and 0 bases for J; bases not matched to a gene: 4. Germline CDR1 reads LGHNA; CDR2 reads YNFKEQ. The CDR3 is made up of 16 amino acids. CDR3 sequence (DNA): TGTGCCAGCAGCCTAGGACTAGCGGCGAGCACAGATACGCAGTATTTT. This translates into CASSLGLAASTDTQYF.